One and the same sample provided the 7 T cell receptor beta chains below, sequenced in a study of radiotherapy plus CTLA-4 blockade in lung cancer. Data came from immunoSEQ multiplex PCR; TCRdb stores just in-frame clones and leaves some out. There are about 98,000 clones in the sample; more than 75% occur only once, and 3% to 3.5% lies in the top ten. The source material was peripheral blood, sampled from a patient treated with radiotherapy plus ipilimumab. The receptors were sampled from a human donor with non-small cell lung cancer who had a partial response to radiotherapy plus ipilimumab.

The rearrangement uses TRBV18 and TRBJ2-3; TRBD2 matches 9 bases. The germline V gene encodes CDR1 KGHSH and CDR2 LQKENI. The length of the CDR3 is 15 residues. The ends lost 5 bases at V and 2 bases at J; junction bases unmatched: 5. CDR3 sequence (DNA): TGTGCCAGCTCAAATAGCGGGAGTATCACAGATACGCAGTATTTT. Amino acids: CASSNSGSITDTQYF. The variable domain in full, with the rest retrieved from reference TRBV18 and TRBJ2-3, is NAGVMQNPRHLVRRRGQEARLRCSPMKGHSHVYWYRQLPEEGLKFMVYLQKENIIDESGMPKERFSAEFPKEGPSILRIQQVVRGDSAAYFCASSNSGSITDTQYFGPGTRLTVL.

The sample holds a few counts of this clone. The gene calls are TRBV18 and TRBJ2-3, with TRBD2 matching 10 bases. Looked up from germline, CDR1 is KGHSH and CDR2 is LQKENI. The CDR3 spans 14 residues. V lost 0 bases to trimming and J lost 6 bases; unmatched junction nucleotides: 0. The CDR3 spells CASSPPSGRDTQYF. In nucleotides, the CDR3 is TGTGCCAGCTCACCACCTAGCGGGAGGGATACGCAGTATTTT.

On this clone: At the DNA level, this CDR3 is encoded by other sequences in the same sample as well. The chain has TRBV7-3 and TRBJ2-1; D perhaps matches TRBD1 (6 bases). Germline V gene sequence: CDR1 SGHTA, CDR2 FQGTGA. The length of the CDR3 is 16 residues. Trimming stripped 4 bases from V and 8 bases from J, with 21 bases between. The CDR3 loop is CASSSGQVKGLDEQFF. The DNA of the CDR3 is TGTGCCAGCAGCTCGGGACAAGTTAAAGGCTTGGATGAGCAGTTCTTC.

The chain recombines TRBV28 with TRBJ1-2; possible D gene TRBD1, 5 bases. CDR1 and CDR2 from the germline V gene are MDHEN and SYDVKM. The CDR3 runs 12 residues. V was shortened by 8 bases and J by 1 base, with 8 bases between the two germline ends. The CDR3 DNA reads as TGTGCCAGCTGCGACAGTAACTATGGCTACACCTTC. Residues: CASCDSNYGYTF.

V and J are TRBV5-4 and TRBJ2-2, with 10 bases lining up with TRBD2. The CDR3 covers 16 residues. The V segment lost 4 bases and the J segment 2 bases; nucleotides outside the gene matches: 5. Germline CDR1 is SGHNT and CDR2 is YYREEE (reference sequence). The CDR3 loop reads CASSLTSGTNTGELFF. CDR3 DNA sequence: TGTGCCAGCAGCCTTACTAGCGGGACAAACACCGGGGAGCTGTTTTTT.

The chain combines TRBV6-1 with TRBJ2-7; D is ambiguous. Germline V gene lookup returns CDR1 MNHNS and CDR2 SASEGT. Trimming left V 1 base short and J 6 bases short, with 10 bases between. The CDR3 runs to 13 residues. The CDR3 reads CASSEGHLSEQYF. For the CDR3, the DNA is TGTGCCAGCAGTGAAGGACACCTCTCCGAGCAGTACTTC.

The table lists this clone with a count of one. V usage is TRBV7-3 and J usage is TRBJ2-1, with 9 bases matching TRBD2. This CDR3 has 15 residues. Germline lookup yields CDR1 SGHTA and CDR2 FQGTGA. V gave up 6 bases and J gave up 2 bases; unmatched junction bases: 5. The CDR3 bases are TGTGCCAGCAGGTATATAGCGGGAGCCTACAATGAGCAGTTCTTC. Its protein product is CASRYIAGAYNEQFF.